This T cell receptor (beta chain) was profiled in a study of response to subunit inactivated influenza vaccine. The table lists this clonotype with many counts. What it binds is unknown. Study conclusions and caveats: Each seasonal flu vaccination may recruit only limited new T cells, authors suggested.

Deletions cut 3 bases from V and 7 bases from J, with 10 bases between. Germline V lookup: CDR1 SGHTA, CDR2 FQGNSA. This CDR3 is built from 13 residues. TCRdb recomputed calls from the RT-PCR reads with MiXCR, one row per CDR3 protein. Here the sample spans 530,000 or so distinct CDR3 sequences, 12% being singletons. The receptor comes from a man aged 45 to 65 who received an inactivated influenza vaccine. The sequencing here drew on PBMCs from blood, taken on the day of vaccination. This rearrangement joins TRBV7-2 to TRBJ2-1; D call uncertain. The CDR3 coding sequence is TGTGCCAGCAGCTTTTGGGGTGAGAATGAGCAGTTCTTC. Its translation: CASSFWGENEQFF.